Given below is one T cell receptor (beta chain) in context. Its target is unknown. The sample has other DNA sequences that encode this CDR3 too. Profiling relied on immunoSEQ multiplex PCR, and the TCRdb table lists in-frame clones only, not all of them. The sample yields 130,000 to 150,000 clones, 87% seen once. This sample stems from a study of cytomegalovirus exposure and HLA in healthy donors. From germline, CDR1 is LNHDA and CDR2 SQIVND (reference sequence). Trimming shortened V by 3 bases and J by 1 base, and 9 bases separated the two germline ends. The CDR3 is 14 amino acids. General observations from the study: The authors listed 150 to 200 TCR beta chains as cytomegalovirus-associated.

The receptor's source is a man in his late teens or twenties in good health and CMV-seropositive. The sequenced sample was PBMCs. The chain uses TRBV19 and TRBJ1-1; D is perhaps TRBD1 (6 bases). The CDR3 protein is CASSIGGGNTEAFF. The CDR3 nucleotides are TGTGCCAGTAGTATTGGGGGCGGGAACACTGAAGCTTTCTTT.